At least ten counts were recorded for the clone carrying this T cell receptor (beta chain). Its target is unknown. MiXCR, applied by TCRdb to the multiplex PCR reads, yields one record per CDR3 protein. The sample records around 140,000 distinct CDR3 sequences, about 33% being singletons. Samples came from axillary lymph nodes draining the breast cancer. This entry comes from a study of breast tumors, draining lymph nodes, adjacent tissues. Whole-study findings and limits: Findings are consistent with lymph node origin and intratumoral expansion of most tumor T cells. Tumors had less TCR diversity than lymph nodes, more than nontumor tissue.

What was sequenced was axillary lymph node tissue. The TCR originated in a female donor with breast cancer. Some clones in this sample may be carry-over from other donors' samples.

The CDR3 sequence is CASSQKRDGYTF. In DNA form, the CDR3 reads TGTGCCAGCAGCCAAAAGAGGGATGGCTACACCTTC. The J gene is TRBJ1-2, the V gene TRBV6-2 or TRBV6-3; no definite D call. V was cut by 6 bases and J by 6 bases, with 11 bases left in between. There are 12 residues in the CDR3. Germline CDR1 and CDR2: MNHEY and SVGEGT.